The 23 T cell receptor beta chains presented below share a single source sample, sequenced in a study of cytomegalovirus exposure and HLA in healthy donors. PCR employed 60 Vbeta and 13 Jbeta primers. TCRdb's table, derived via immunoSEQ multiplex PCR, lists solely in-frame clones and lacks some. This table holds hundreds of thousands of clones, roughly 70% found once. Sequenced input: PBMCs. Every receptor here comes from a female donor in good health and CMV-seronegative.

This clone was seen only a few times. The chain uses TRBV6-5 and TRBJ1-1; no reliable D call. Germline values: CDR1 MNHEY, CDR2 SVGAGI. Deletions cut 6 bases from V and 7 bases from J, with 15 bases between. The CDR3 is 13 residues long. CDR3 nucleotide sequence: TGTGCCAGCAGGGACGGGATGGAACTTGAAGCTTTCTTT. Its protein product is CASRDGMELEAFF.

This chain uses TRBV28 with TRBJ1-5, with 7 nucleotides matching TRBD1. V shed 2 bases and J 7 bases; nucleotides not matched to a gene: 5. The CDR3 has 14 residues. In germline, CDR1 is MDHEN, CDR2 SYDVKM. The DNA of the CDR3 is TGTGCCAGCAGTTTAGAGGGGGCAGGACAGCCCCAGCATTTT. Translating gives CASSLEGAGQPQHF.

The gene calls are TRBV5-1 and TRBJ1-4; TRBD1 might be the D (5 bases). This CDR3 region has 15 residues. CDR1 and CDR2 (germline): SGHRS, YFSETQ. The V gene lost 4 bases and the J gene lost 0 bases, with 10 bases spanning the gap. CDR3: CASSPDSATNEKLFF. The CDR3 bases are TGCGCCAGCAGCCCCGACAGTGCAACTAATGAAAAACTGTTTTTT.

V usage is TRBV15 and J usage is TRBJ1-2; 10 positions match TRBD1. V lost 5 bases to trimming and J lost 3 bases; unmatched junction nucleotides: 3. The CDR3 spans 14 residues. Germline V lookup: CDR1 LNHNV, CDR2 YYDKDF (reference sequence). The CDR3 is CATSEDRGDYGYTF. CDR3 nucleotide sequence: TGTGCCACCAGCGAGGACAGGGGGGACTATGGCTACACCTTC.

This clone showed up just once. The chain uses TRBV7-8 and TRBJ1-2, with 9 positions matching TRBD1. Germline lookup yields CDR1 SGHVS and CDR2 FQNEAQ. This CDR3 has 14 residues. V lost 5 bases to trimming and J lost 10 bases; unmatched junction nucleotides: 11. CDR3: CASSPGGTGQVYTF. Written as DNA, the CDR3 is TGTGCCAGCAGCCCCGGCGGGACAGGGCAAGTCTACACCTTC.

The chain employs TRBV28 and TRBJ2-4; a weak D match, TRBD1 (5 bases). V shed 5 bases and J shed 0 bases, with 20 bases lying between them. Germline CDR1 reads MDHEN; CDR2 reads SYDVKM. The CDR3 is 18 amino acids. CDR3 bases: TGTGCCAGCAGTACCTCGCAACGGACACCCCTAGCCAAAAACATTCAGTACTTC. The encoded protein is CASSTSQRTPLAKNIQYF. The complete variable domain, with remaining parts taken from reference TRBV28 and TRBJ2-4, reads DVKVTQSSRYLVKRTGEKVFLECVQDMDHENMFWYRQDPGLGLRLIYFSYDVKMKEKGDIPEGYSVSREKKERFSLILESASTNQTSMYLCASSTSQRTPLAKNIQYFGAGTRLSVL.

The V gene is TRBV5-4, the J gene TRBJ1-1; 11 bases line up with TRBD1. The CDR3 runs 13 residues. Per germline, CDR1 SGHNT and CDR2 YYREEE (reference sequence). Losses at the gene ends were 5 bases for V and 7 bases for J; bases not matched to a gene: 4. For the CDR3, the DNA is TGTGCCAGCAGTCTGGACAGGGGGCGTGAAGCTTTCTTT. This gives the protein CASSLDRGREAFF.

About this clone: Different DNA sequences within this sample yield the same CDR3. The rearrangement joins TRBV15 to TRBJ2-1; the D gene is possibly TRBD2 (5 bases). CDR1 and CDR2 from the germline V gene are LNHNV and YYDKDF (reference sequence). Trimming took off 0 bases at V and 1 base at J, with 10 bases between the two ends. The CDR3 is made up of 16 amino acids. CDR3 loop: CATSREGGGSYNEQFF. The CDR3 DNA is TGTGCCACCAGCAGAGAAGGCGGCGGGTCCTACAATGAGCAGTTCTTC.

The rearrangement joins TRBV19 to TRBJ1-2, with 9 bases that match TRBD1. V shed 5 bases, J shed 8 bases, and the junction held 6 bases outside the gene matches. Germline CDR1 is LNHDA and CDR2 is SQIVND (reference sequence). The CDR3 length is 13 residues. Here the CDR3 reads CASSGGTGWGYTF. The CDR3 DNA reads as TGTGCCAGTAGTGGTGGGACAGGGTGGGGCTACACCTTC.

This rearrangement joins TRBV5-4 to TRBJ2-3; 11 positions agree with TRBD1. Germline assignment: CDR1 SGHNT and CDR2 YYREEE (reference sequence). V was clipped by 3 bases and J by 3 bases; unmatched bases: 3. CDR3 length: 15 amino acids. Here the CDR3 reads CASSSRDRGTDTQYF. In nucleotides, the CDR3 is TGTGCCAGCAGCTCCCGGGACAGGGGGACAGATACGCAGTATTTT.

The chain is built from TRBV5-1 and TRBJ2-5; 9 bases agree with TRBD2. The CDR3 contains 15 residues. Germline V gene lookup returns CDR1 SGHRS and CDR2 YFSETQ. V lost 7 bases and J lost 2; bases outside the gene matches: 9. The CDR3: CASAPGLAIQETQYF. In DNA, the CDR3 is TGCGCCAGCGCGCCGGGACTAGCTATACAAGAGACCCAGTACTTC. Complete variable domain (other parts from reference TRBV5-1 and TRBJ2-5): KAGVTQTPRYLIKTRGQQVTLSCSPISGHRSVSWYQQTPGQGLQFLFEYFSETQRNKGNFPGRFSGRQFSNSRSEMNVSTLELGDSALYLCASAPGLAIQETQYFGPGTRLLVL.

CDR3 DNA: TGTGCCAGCAGCTTAGGGCAGGGTAGGACCGGGGAGCTGTTTTTT. Protein: CASSLGQGRTGELFF. The rearrangement joins TRBV7-2 to TRBJ2-2; maybe TRBD1 (5 bases). Germline assignment: CDR1 SGHTA and CDR2 FQGNSA. The CDR3 consists of 15 residues. V shed 1 base and J shed 5 bases, with 11 bases lying between them. Variable domain in full (rest from reference TRBV7-2 and TRBJ2-2): GAGVSQSPSNKVTEKGKDVELRCDPISGHTALYWYRQSLGQGLEFLIYFQGNSAPDKSGLPSDRFSAERTGGSVSTLTIQRTQQEDSAVYLCASSLGQGRTGELFFGEGSRLTVL.

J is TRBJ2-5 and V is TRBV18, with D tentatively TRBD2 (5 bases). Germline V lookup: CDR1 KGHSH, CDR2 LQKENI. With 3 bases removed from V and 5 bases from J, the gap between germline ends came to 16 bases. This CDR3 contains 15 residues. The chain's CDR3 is CASSPGGPPRETQYF. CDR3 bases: TGTGCCAGCTCACCCGGCGGGCCACCCCGGGAGACCCAGTACTTC.

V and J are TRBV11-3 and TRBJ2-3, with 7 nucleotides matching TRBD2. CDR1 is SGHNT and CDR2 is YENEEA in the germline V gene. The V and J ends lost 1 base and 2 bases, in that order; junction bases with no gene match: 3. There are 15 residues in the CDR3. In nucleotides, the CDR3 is TGTGCCAGCAGCTTAGCCGGGGGGACCACAGATACGCAGTATTTT. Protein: CASSLAGGTTDTQYF. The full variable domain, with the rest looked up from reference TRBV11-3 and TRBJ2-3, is EAGVVQSPRYKIIEKKQPVAFWCNPISGHNTLYWYLQNLGQGPELLIRYENEEAVDDSQLPKDRFSAERLKGVDSTLKIQPAELGDSAVYLCASSLAGGTTDTQYFGPGTRLTVL.

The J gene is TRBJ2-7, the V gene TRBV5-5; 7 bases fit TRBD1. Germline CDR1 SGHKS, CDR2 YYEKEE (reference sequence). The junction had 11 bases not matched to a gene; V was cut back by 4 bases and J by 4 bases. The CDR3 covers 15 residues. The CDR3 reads CASSKTGTATYEQYF. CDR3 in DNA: TGTGCCAGCAGCAAAACCGGGACAGCGACTTACGAGCAGTACTTC.

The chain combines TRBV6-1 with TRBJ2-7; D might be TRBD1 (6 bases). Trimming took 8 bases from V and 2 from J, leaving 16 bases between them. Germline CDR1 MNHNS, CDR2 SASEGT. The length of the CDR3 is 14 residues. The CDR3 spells CASGEQGFPYEQYF. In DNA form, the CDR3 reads TGTGCCAGCGGGGAACAGGGTTTCCCCTACGAGCAGTACTTC.

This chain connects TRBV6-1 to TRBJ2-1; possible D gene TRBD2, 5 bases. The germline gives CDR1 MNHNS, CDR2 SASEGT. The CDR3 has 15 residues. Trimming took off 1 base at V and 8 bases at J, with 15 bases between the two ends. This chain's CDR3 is CASSEVHGGGYEQFF. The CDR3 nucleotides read TGTGCCAGCAGTGAAGTCCACGGTGGAGGCTATGAGCAGTTCTTC.

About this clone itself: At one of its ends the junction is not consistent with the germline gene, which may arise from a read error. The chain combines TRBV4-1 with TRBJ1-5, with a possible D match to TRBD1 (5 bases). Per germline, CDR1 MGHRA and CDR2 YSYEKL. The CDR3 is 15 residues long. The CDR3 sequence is CASSQGLRENRPQHF. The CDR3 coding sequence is TGCGCCAGCAGCCAAGGCCTCAGGGAAAATCGGCCCCAGCATTTT.

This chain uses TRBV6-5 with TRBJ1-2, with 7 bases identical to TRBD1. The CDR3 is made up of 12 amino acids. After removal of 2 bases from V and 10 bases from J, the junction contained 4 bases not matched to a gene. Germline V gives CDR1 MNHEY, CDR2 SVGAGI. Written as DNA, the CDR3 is TGTGCCAGCAGTTACGGACAGGAGACCTACACCTTC. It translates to CASSYGQETYTF.

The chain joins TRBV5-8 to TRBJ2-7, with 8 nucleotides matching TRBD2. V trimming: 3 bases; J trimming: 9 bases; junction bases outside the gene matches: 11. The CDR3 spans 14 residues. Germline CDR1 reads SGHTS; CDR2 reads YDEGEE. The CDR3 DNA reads TGTGCCAGCAGCTGGACTAGCACTACGAAGGGGCAGTACTTC. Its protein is CASSWTSTTKGQYF.

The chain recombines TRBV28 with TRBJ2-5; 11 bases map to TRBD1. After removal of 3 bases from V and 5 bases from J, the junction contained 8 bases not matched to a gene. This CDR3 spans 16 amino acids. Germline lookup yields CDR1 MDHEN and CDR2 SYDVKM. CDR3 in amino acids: CASSFPRDRGWETQYF. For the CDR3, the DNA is TGTGCCAGCAGTTTCCCACGGGACAGGGGGTGGGAGACCCAGTACTTC.

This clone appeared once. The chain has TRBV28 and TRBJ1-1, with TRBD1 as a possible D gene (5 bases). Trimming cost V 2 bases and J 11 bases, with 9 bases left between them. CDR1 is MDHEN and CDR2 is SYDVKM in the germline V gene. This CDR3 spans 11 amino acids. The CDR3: CASSLGTIAFF. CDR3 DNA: TGTGCCAGCAGTTTAGGGACTATTGCTTTCTTT.

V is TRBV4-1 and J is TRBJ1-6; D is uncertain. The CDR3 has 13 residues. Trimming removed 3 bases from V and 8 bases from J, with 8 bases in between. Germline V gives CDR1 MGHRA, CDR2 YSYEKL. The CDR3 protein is CASSQGDDSPLHF. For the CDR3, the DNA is TGCGCCAGCAGCCAGGGAGACGATTCACCCCTCCACTTT.